Included here is one T cell receptor (beta chain) sequence, with context. The antigen is unknown. Only in-frame clones appear in the TCRdb table, and some are missing; sequencing was by immunoSEQ multiplex PCR. This repertoire shows about 35,000 clones, around 67% found once; its top ten account for approximately 1.6%. This CDR3 comprises 12 residues. Trimming at V came to 5 bases and at J to 9 bases, leaving 3 bases not matched to a gene. Germline-derived CDR1 and CDR2 are MDHEN and SYDVKM. These data come from a study of STAT5B mutations in CD4+ large granular lymphocyte leukemia. At the level of the study: Among healthy controls, a particular HLA allele went with more CDR3 'QG' motifs.

The study's findings and limits: Without putative leukemic clones, patient CD4-sorted repertoires remained more clonal than healthy CD4+ repertoires. Top patient clones used TRBV06 genes more often: 8/27 versus 2/35 in controls. 25% of private leukemic clonotypes occurred rarely in other patients' non-leukemic repertoires.

The V call is TRBV28, the J call TRBJ1-5; 8 nucleotides line up with TRBD1. The sequenced sample consisted of CD4+ T cells from blood buffy coats. The receptor was isolated from a human donor in good health. The CDR3 DNA reads as TGTGCCAGCAGTCTACAGGGGGTGCCCCAGCATTTT. It codes for CASSLQGVPQHF.